This entry lists 7 T cell receptor beta chains sequenced from one sample in a study of technical replicates of blood from several donors. Libraries were prepared by immunoSEQ multiplex PCR; TCRdb keeps only in-frame clonotypes and omits some of them. Of 66,000 or so clones listed, approximately 97% are singletons. Sequenced material: T cells isolated from PBMCs. Receptors were obtained from a human donor in good health.

The CDR3 coding sequence is TGTGCCAGCAGCCGCCTCCAGCGAAACACCGGGGAGCTGTTTTTT. It codes for CASSRLQRNTGELFF. The chain has TRBV7-9 and TRBJ2-2; D gene ambiguous. This CDR3 comprises 15 residues. V was cut by 5 bases and J by 2 bases, with 12 bases left in between. Germline assignment: CDR1 SEHNR and CDR2 FQNEAQ (reference sequence). The whole variable domain, filled in from reference TRBV7-9 and TRBJ2-2, reads DTGVSQNPRHKITKRGQNVTFRCDPISEHNRLYWYRQTLGQGPEFLTYFQNEAQLEKSRLLSDRFSAERPKGSFSTLEIQRTEQGDSAMYLCASSRLQRNTGELFFGEGSRLTVL.

The V call is TRBV7-2, the J call TRBJ2-7; TRBD2 aligns across 15 bases. Germline V gene sequence: CDR1 SGHTA, CDR2 FQGNSA. J lost 3 bases, V lost 5 bases, and 11 bases had no gene match. The CDR3 contains 18 residues. This chain's CDR3 is CASSLGLAGGPRFYEQYF. CDR3 sequence (DNA): TGTGCCAGCAGCCTAGGACTAGCGGGAGGGCCTAGATTCTACGAGCAGTACTTC.

The rearrangement uses TRBV28 and TRBJ1-5; 8 bases align to TRBD1. V shed 5 bases and J 0 bases; nucleotides not matched to a gene: 3. Germline V gives CDR1 MDHEN, CDR2 SYDVKM. This CDR3 comprises 15 residues. As DNA, the CDR3 is TGTGCCAGCAGTGGGACAGGATATAGCAATCAGCCCCAGCATTTT. Translated, it gives CASSGTGYSNQPQHF.

This chain uses TRBV10-3 with TRBJ2-1, with D possibly TRBD1 on 6 matching bases. The CDR3 loop spans 15 amino acids. The ends were cut back, 3 bases at V and 3 bases at J, with 12 bases in the middle. Germline values: CDR1 ENHRY, CDR2 SYGVKD. CDR3 DNA sequence: TGTGCCATCAGTGACCAGGAACAGGGCTACAATGAGCAGTTCTTC. Its protein product is CAISDQEQGYNEQFF.

DNA for the CDR3: TGTGCCAGCAGCTCACGGAGATCTGGAAACACCATATATTTT. Its translation: CASSSRRSGNTIYF. This rearrangement joins TRBV11-3 to TRBJ1-3, with no clear D. Germline assignment: CDR1 SGHNT and CDR2 YENEEA. The length of the CDR3 is 14 residues. With 4 bases removed from V and 1 base from J, the gap between germline ends came to 8 bases.

This sequence joins TRBV7-9 and TRBJ2-3; a weak D match, TRBD1 (6 bases). CDR3 size: 15 residues. The germline CDR1 and CDR2 sequences are SEHNR and FQNEAQ (reference sequence). Trimming shortened V by 7 bases and J by 6 bases, and 20 bases separated the two germline ends. The CDR3 reads CASTLRRTERDTQYF. CDR3 DNA: TGTGCCAGCACCCTCCGTCGGACAGAAAGGGATACGCAGTATTTT.

The CDR3 DNA is TGTGCCACCTCACAGGGGGTTACCAATCAGCCCCAGCATTTT. Translating it yields CATSQGVTNQPQHF. The chain links TRBV15 to TRBJ1-5; 8 bases align to TRBD1. The CDR3 is made up of 14 amino acids. Germline-derived CDR1 and CDR2 are LNHNV and YYDKDF (reference sequence). With V trimmed by 8 bases and J by 3 bases, 6 bases remained unmatched.